This TCR beta chain stems from a study of cytomegalovirus exposure and HLA in healthy donors. This clone was detected a few times. The CDR3 spans 17 residues. Germline CDR1 SGHDN, CDR2 FVKESK. Trimming removed 3 bases from V and 7 bases from J, with 24 bases in between. This PCR relied on a set of 60 Vbeta primers and 13 Jbeta primers. This table comes from immunoSEQ multiplex PCR, and its TCRdb copy is limited to in-frame clones, with some not included. The sample has roughly 110,000 clones; around 80% are singletons. Sequencing used PBMCs. This clonotype originated in a woman aged 50 to 65 in good health and CMV-seropositive. J is TRBJ1-1 and V is TRBV14; D gene ambiguous. The CDR3 sequence: CASSQPPAGLGRDEAFF. The CDR3 DNA sequence: TGTGCCAGCAGCCAGCCGCCAGCGGGCTTAGGGCGGGATGAAGCTTTCTTT.